This T cell receptor beta chain derives from a study of human T cells and chemical hapten exposure. The time point denotes: patch test 2, 6 weeks after DPC sensitization. Treatment defined: therapeutic diphenylcyclopropenone sensitization with weekly scalp DPC. Germline V gene sequence: CDR1 SQVTM, CDR2 ANQGSEA. This CDR3 spans 13 amino acids. With 2 bases removed from V and 0 bases from J, the gap between germline ends came to 8 bases. One entry per CDR3 protein, called by TCRdb with MiXCR from the RACE reads. The table has more than 110,000 distinct CDR3 sequences, 12% seen once. The material sequenced was whole blood, taken in connection with sensitization to the hapten diphenylcyclopropenone (DPC). The V and J genes are TRBV29-1 and TRBJ2-7, with D unresolved. The receptor was derived from a woman aged 45 to 65 with alopecia areata. Some clones in this sample may be carry-over from other donors' samples. Written as DNA, the CDR3 is TGCAGCGTTGAATCAGCAACCTCCTACGAGCAGTACTTC. Protein product: CSVESATSYEQYF.